Detailed here is one T cell receptor beta chain. CDR1 and CDR2 from the germline V gene are SEHNR and FQNEAQ (reference sequence). This CDR3 has 14 residues. Trimming pared 4 bases from V and 6 bases from J, leaving 15 bases between. The entry originates in a study of T cell changes during pregnancy in multiple sclerosis. The assay was immunoSEQ multiplex PCR, and TCRdb's table has in-frame clones only and misses some. The table includes tens of thousands of clones, over 75% detected once. The chain couples TRBV7-9 to TRBJ1-1; TRBD1 is a possible D gene (5 bases). The specimen was CD8+ T cells from peripheral blood mononuclear cells, collected before pregnancy. The receptor's source is a female donor with multiple sclerosis, enrolled in a pregnancy study. CDR3 sequence (DNA): TGTGCCAGCAGCTCGGACGGGGGTGGTCCTGAAGCTTTCTTT. This translates into CASSSDGGGPEAFF. The full variable domain, with the rest looked up from reference TRBV7-9 and TRBJ1-1, is DTGVSQNPRHKITKRGQNVTFRCDPISEHNRLYWYRQTLGQGPEFLTYFQNEAQLEKSRLLSDRFSAERPKGSFSTLEIQRTEQGDSAMYLCASSSDGGGPEAFFGQGTRLTVV.